The rows below give T cell receptor beta chains drawn from one sample of a study of blood T cell repertoires in COVID-19. Generated by immunoSEQ multiplex PCR, the TCRdb table keeps only in-frame clones and is missing some. This sample yields some 190,000 clones, of which approximately 91% are seen a single time; less than 7.5% belongs to the top ten. The sequenced material came from peripheral blood. These receptors came from a woman between 35 and 50 years old who had recovered from COVID-19. CDR3s include the opening cysteine and the closing phenylalanine or tryptophan. The D gene is left open where the match is weak. Expanded clones are given a class, and other clones once, few, many or no size at all.

j_gene	len	v_gene	d_gene	abundance	CDR3aa	CDR3nt
TRBJ2-3	16	TRBV7-9	NA	NA	CASSLAAPMGRDTQYF	TGTGCCAGCAGCTTAGCTGCCCCGATGGGGCGAGATACGCAGTATTTT
TRBJ1-3	16	TRBV4-2	NA	NA	CASSQESGDSGNTIYF	TGTGCCAGCAGCCAAGAGAGCGGGGACTCTGGAAACACCATATATTTT
TRBJ2-3	14	TRBV5-5	TRBD2	NA	CASSSGLVTDTQYF	TGTGCCAGCAGCTCGGGACTAGTAACAGATACGCAGTATTTT
TRBJ2-6	14	TRBV5-1	NA	once	CASTAYSGANVLTF	TGCGCCAGCACCGCGTACTCTGGGGCCAACGTCCTGACTTTC
TRBJ1-5	13	TRBV19	NA	NA	CASSNTRNQPQHF	TGTGCCAGTAGTAATACCAGGAATCAGCCCCAGCATTTT
TRBJ2-5	13	TRBV2	NA	NA	CASSDGGGETQYF	TGTGCCAGCAGTGATGGTGGAGGCGAGACCCAGTACTTC
TRBJ1-2	18	TRBV24-1	NA	NA	CATSLRPEPSGMKKGYTF	TGTGCCACCAGTTTAAGACCGGAACCTTCAGGGATGAAAAAGGGCTACACCTTC
TRBJ2-3	17	TRBV18	TRBD2	few	CASSPLAGGPSTDTQYF	TGTGCCAGCTCACCCCTAGCGGGAGGGCCCAGCACAGATACGCAGTATTTT
TRBJ2-7	14	TRBV28	NA	NA	CASRPVTQPYEQYF	TGTGCCAGCAGACCAGTCACCCAACCCTACGAGCAGTACTTC
TRBJ2-3	14	TRBV30	NA	NA	CAWSRTGWADTQYF	TGTGCCTGGAGTCGGACGGGATGGGCAGATACGCAGTATTTT
TRBJ2-1	17	TRBV27	TRBD2	once	CASSFSTSGLQTNEQFF	TGTGCCAGCAGTTTTTCGACTAGCGGGTTACAAACGAATGAGCAGTTCTTC
TRBJ2-1	15	TRBV13	TRBD2	NA	CASSLGSGIDNEQFF	TGTGCCAGCAGCTTGGGTAGCGGGATCGACAATGAGCAGTTCTTC
TRBJ2-5	14	TRBV11-3	TRBD1	NA	CASSKYRGEETQYF	TGTGCCAGCAGCAAATACAGGGGAGAAGAGACCCAGTACTTC
TRBJ2-2	15	TRBV7-7	NA	NA	CASSQGLSNTGELFF	TGTGCCAGCAGCCAGGGGCTGTCGAACACCGGGGAGCTGTTTTTT
TRBJ2-1	15	TRBV6-6	NA	NA	CASSYLADAYNEQFF	TGTGCCAGCAGTTACCTAGCCGACGCCTACAATGAGCAGTTCTTC
TRBJ1-2	14	TRBV7-9	NA	NA	CASSRPGSHYGYTF	TGTGCCAGCAGCCGTCCAGGGTCCCATTATGGCTACACCTTC
TRBJ1-3	16	TRBV23-1	NA	NA	CASSLSGRGRGDTIYF	TGCGCCAGCAGCTTAAGCGGCAGGGGCCGAGGAGACACCATATATTTT
TRBJ2-7	14	TRBV6-5	NA	NA	CASSLTGLTYEQYF	TGTGCCAGCAGTCTTACGGGGTTGACCTACGAGCAGTACTTC
TRBJ2-5	15	TRBV7-3	TRBD2	NA	CASSFLAGKQETQYF	TGTGCCAGCAGCTTCCTAGCGGGGAAACAAGAGACCCAGTACTTC
TRBJ2-3	13	TRBV11-3	NA	NA	CASSLSYTDTQYF	TGTGCCAGCAGCTTGAGCTACACAGATACGCAGTATTTT
TRBJ2-1	15	TRBV5-1	TRBD2	NA	CASSLSWEGKNEQFF	TGCGCCAGCAGCTTGTCGTGGGAGGGTAAAAATGAGCAGTTCTTC
TRBJ2-1	15	TRBV19	TRBD1	NA	CASSTPDRGTMKQFF	TGTGCCAGTAGTACCCCGGACAGGGGTACAATGAAGCAGTTCTTC
TRBJ2-7	13	TRBV3-1/TRBV3-2	NA	NA	CASSHSGGYEQYF	TGTGCCAGCAGCCATAGTGGCGGCTACGAGCAGTACTTC
TRBJ2-2	17	TRBV29-1	TRBD2	NA	CSVDLGLAGFGPGELFF	TGCAGCGTTGACCTTGGACTAGCGGGATTCGGGCCCGGGGAGCTGTTTTTT
TRBJ1-3	14	TRBV10-3	NA	NA	CASGRGGAGNTIYF	TGTGCCTCCGGTCGAGGGGGGGCTGGAAACACCATATATTTT
TRBJ2-6	15	TRBV29-1	NA	NA	CSVGKGASGANVLTF	TGCAGCGTTGGGAAAGGGGCATCTGGGGCCAACGTCCTGACTTTC
TRBJ2-7	12	TRBV11-1	NA	NA	CASSPGLYEQYF	TGTGCCAGCAGCCCCGGTCTCTACGAGCAGTACTTC
TRBJ2-1	16	TRBV5-1	TRBD2	NA	CASSPLAGDAYNEQFF	TGCGCCAGCAGCCCCTTAGCGGGAGATGCCTACAATGAGCAGTTCTTC
TRBJ2-6	13	TRBV5-6	NA	NA	CASSFSGANVLTF	TGTGCCAGCAGCTTTTCAGGGGCCAACGTCCTGACTTTC
TRBJ2-7	13	TRBV27	TRBD2	NA	CASASGLTYEQYF	TGTGCCAGCGCTAGCGGTTTAACCTACGAGCAGTACTTC
TRBJ1-2	13	TRBV7-2	NA	NA	CASSSQPGDGYTF	TGTGCCAGCAGCTCTCAACCAGGGGACGGCTACACCTTC
TRBJ2-5	17	TRBV27	TRBD2	NA	CASGSRGLAEGRETQYF	TGTGCCAGCGGGTCCCGTGGACTAGCGGAAGGGAGAGAGACCCAGTACTTC
TRBJ2-7	16	TRBV28	NA	NA	CASSFHLAQLSYEQYF	TGTGCCAGCAGTTTCCACCTCGCCCAACTATCCTACGAGCAGTACTTC
TRBJ1-1	16	TRBV29-1	TRBD1	NA	CSVVYTGGVGNTEAFF	TGCAGCGTTGTTTATACAGGGGGAGTCGGGAACACTGAAGCTTTCTTT
TRBJ2-3	14	TRBV5-1	TRBD1	NA	CASSSQGDTDTQYF	TGCGCCAGCAGCTCCCAGGGGGATACAGATACGCAGTATTTT
TRBJ1-1	15	TRBV5-1	TRBD1	NA	CASSPGTGRATEAFF	TGCGCCAGCAGCCCCGGGACAGGGAGGGCCACTGAAGCTTTCTTT
TRBJ2-2	15	TRBV4-3	NA	NA	CASSRGPANTGELFF	TGCGCCAGCAGCCGAGGGCCCGCGAACACCGGGGAGCTGTTTTTT
TRBJ2-1	13	TRBV30	TRBD1	NA	CAWNRDRDNEQFF	TGTGCCTGGAATCGGGACAGAGACAATGAGCAGTTCTTC
TRBJ1-5	13	TRBV7-8	NA	NA	CASSFLQDQPQHF	TGTGCCAGCAGCTTCTTACAGGATCAGCCCCAGCATTTT